A selection of T cell receptor beta chains follows, all from one sample in a study of cytomegalovirus exposure and HLA in healthy donors. TCRdb's table, derived via immunoSEQ multiplex PCR, lists solely in-frame clones and lacks some. The table has about 100,000 clones, about three quarters seen once; the top ten hold 6.5% to 9%. The sample consisted of PBMCs. The receptors derive from a man aged 40-49 years in good health and CMV-seropositive. The CDR3 runs from the conserved cysteine through the conserved F or W. Each record gives: clone size, D gene, V gene, J gene, CDR3 protein, CDR3 DNA. The D gene is left open where the match is weak. The size field is filled for only some rows; it gives once, few, many or a size class.

>once|TRBD1|TRBV7-2|TRBJ2-3
CASTMTGAPDTQYF
TGTGCCAGCACCATGACAGGGGCTCCAGATACGCAGTATTTT
>NA|NA|TRBV5-1|TRBJ1-3
CASTEGTLGNTIYF
TGCGCCAGCACGGAGGGTACTCTTGGAAACACCATATATTTT
>once|TRBD2|TRBV11-2|TRBJ2-2
CVSSLESHVAGVSGELFF
TGTGTCAGCAGCTTAGAAAGCCACGTAGCGGGAGTATCCGGGGAGCTGTTTTTT
>few|NA|TRBV10-2|TRBJ2-3
CASEGGGRVRDTQYF
TGCGCCAGCGAAGGGGGAGGGCGAGTCAGAGATACGCAGTATTTT
>NA|NA|TRBV10-2|TRBJ1-2
CASSESFYARVYTF
TGCGCCAGCAGTGAGTCGTTCTATGCTCGCGTCTACACCTTC
>NA|TRBD2|TRBV4-1|TRBJ2-1
CASSQPERGGNEQFF
TGCGCCAGCAGCCAGCCGGAGCGGGGGGGCAATGAGCAGTTCTTC
>few|TRBD1|TRBV7-8|TRBJ1-2
CASSPRRGTGSGGYTF
TGTGCCAGCAGCCCAAGGCGGGGGACAGGATCGGGAGGCTACACCTTC
>NA|NA|TRBV27|TRBJ2-7
CASSLPGRVYEQYF
TGTGCCAGCAGTTTGCCGGGAAGGGTCTACGAGCAGTACTTC
>few|TRBD1|TRBV2|TRBJ2-2
CASSEGTGGPTGELFF
TGTGCCAGCAGTGAAGGGACAGGCGGGCCTACCGGGGAGCTGTTTTTT
>few|NA|TRBV6-5|TRBJ1-5
CASSSGSNQPQHF
TGTGCCAGCAGTTCCGGTAGCAATCAGCCCCAGCATTTT
>NA|TRBD2|TRBV9|TRBJ2-7
CASSGGTSGYEQYF
TGTGCCAGCAGCGGCGGGACTAGCGGCTACGAGCAGTACTTC
>NA|NA|TRBV29-1|TRBJ2-1
CSVDAGKRNEQFF
TGCAGCGTTGATGCAGGGAAAAGGAATGAGCAGTTCTTC
>NA|NA|TRBV5-1|TRBJ2-5
CASRKIPGDEQYF
TGCGCCAGCAGAAAAATCCCGGGAGATGAGCAGTACTTC
>few|TRBD2|TRBV4-2|TRBJ2-3
CASSQGSSGGTDTQYF
TGTGCCAGCAGCCAGGGATCTAGCGGGGGCACAGATACGCAGTATTTT
>NA|TRBD2|TRBV10-3|TRBJ2-5
CAISKTSGQETQYF
TGTGCCATCAGTAAAACTAGCGGCCAAGAGACCCAGTACTTC
>NA|NA|TRBV4-2|TRBJ1-2
CASSQGGLRRYGYTF
TGTGCCAGCAGCCAAGGAGGACTTCGGAGGTATGGCTACACCTTC
>NA|NA|TRBV5-4|TRBJ2-3
CASRGATSTDTQYF
TGTGCCAGCCGGGGGGCTACTAGCACAGATACGCAGTATTTT
>few|TRBD1|TRBV28|TRBJ1-2
CASKTGTIPYGYTF
TGTGCCAGCAAGACAGGGACAATTCCCTATGGCTACACCTTC
>NA|NA|TRBV2|TRBJ1-3
CASRKAGRSSGNTIYF
TGTGCCAGCCGTAAGGCCGGTCGGAGCTCTGGAAACACCATATATTTT
>NA|TRBD1|TRBV27|TRBJ2-7
CASSLYRGRDEQYF
TGTGCCAGCAGTTTGTACAGGGGGCGGGACGAGCAGTACTTC
>NA|NA|TRBV6-4|TRBJ1-2
CASSGGTVKDGYTF
TGTGCCAGCAGTGGCGGGACCGTCAAGGATGGCTACACCTTC
>NA|NA|TRBV6-6|TRBJ1-4
CASRRTQGTSLEKLFF
TGTGCCAGCAGGCGCACTCAGGGAACCAGCTTAGAAAAACTGTTTTTT
>NA|NA|TRBV29-1|TRBJ2-5
CSVSYQETQYF
TGCAGCGTCTCGTACCAAGAGACCCAGTACTTC
>few|TRBD2|TRBV5-1|TRBJ2-1
CASSLRTGGYNEQFF
TGCGCCAGCAGCTTAAGAACGGGGGGTTACAATGAGCAGTTCTTC
>NA|NA|TRBV10-3|TRBJ2-3
CAIRGGTGRVDTQYF
TGTGCCATCAGGGGGGGGACAGGACGAGTAGATACGCAGTATTTT
>NA|TRBD1|TRBV4-1|TRBJ1-5
CASSQDEGGRQPQHF
TGCGCCAGCAGCCAAGATGAAGGGGGCAGGCAGCCCCAGCATTTT
>NA|TRBD2|TRBV27|TRBJ2-1
CASSLSPGGAFDEQFF
TGTGCCAGCAGTTTATCTCCGGGGGGGGCCTTCGATGAGCAGTTCTTC
>NA|NA|TRBV7-9|TRBJ1-1
CASSLAQATEAFF
TGTGCCAGCAGCTTAGCGCAGGCGACTGAAGCTTTCTTT
>NA|NA|TRBV7-8|TRBJ2-7
CASSSFGSSYEQYF
TGTGCCAGCAGCTCCTTTGGGAGCTCCTACGAGCAGTACTTC